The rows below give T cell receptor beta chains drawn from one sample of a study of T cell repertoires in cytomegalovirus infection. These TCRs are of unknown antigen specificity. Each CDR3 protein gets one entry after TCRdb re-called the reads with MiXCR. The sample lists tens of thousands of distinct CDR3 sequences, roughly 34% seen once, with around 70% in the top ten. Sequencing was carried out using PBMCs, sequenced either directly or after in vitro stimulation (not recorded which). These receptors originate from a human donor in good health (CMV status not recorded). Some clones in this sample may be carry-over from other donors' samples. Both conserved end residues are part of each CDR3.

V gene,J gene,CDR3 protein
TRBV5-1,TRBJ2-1,CASSLAPYNEQFF
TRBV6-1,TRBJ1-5,CASSETGVQPQHF
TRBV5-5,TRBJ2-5,CASSFTGETQYF
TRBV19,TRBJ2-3,CASRTIPGEGTQYF
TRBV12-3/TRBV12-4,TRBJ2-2,CASSFAAANTGELFF
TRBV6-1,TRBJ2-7,CASSSLGADSYEQYF
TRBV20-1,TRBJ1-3,CSSAQGQGATSGNTIYF
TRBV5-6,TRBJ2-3,CASIPPGGFQTQYF
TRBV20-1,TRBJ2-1,CSAPVPGSSYNEQFF
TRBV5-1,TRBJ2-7,CASSGGGDAYEQYF
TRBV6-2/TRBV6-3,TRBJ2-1,CASTIRGVEQFF
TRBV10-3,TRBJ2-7,CASRSGETDEQYF
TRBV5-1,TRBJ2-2,CASSPTTNTGELFF
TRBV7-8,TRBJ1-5,CASSATRGQPQHF
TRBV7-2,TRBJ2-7,CASSLGGLGQYF
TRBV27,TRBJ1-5,CASSLTGTGGNQPQHF
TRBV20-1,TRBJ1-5,CSGAVAPNQPQHF
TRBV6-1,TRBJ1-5,CASSQGRDQPQHF
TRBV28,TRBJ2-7,CASSPMLPRPYEQYF
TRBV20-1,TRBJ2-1,CSARGPGNEQFF
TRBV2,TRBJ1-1,CASSDPPGPPFF
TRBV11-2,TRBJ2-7,CASRSGRAHYEQYF
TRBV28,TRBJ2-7,CASRAAISYEQYF
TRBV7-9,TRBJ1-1,CASSKRDEAFF
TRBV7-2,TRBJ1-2,CASSLVPSYGYTF
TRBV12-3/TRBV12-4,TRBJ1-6,CASRRKGLGSPLHF
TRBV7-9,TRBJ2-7,CASAFDGDFEQYF
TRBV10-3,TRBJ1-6,CAISEFVTRGYNSPLHF
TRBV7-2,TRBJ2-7,CASSLGQGPNYEQYF
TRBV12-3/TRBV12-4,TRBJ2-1,CASSFIAQGGKFF
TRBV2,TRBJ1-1,CAFSRGQNTEAFF
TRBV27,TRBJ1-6,CASTLGGPDSPLHF
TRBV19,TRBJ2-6,CASSSDRGSPGANVLTF
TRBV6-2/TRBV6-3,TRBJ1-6,CASSYSTRQGPLHF
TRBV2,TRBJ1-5,CASSGDNQPQHF
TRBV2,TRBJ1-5,CATRRTVNQPQHF
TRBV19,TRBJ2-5,CASSEQAIGRETQYF
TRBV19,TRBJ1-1,CASSIPNQGPYTEAFF
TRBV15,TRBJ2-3,CATSSHPLADTQYF
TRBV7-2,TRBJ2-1,CASSRRRAWEQFF
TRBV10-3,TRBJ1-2,CAISESNAGTSDTF
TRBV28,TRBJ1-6,CASSLDGRANAYNSPLHF
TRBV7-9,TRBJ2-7,CASSLGQGYQQYF
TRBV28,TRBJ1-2,CATHGVFLGGYTF
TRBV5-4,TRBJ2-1,CASSLSSYNEQFF
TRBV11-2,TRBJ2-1,CASSPRRGSAYNEQFF
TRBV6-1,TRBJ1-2,CASRTGRRGYTF
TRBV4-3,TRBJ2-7,CASSQEMGGANEQYF
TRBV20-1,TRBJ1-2,CSAPDIKLAGYTF
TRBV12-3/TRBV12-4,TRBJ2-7,CASTPGLAGVGEQYF
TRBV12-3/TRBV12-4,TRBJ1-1,CASKWDRANTEAFF
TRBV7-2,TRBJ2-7,CASSLEGWGTSSYEQYF
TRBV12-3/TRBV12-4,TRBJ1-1,CASSLLATGLLNTEAFF
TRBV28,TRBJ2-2,CASPAGVANTGELFF
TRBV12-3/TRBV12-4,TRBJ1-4,CASSPSGGDEKLFF
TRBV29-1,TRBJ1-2,CSVEDRLDSRGYGYTF
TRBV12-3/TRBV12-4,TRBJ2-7,CASQRRGGPSYEQYF
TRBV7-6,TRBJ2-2,CASSLLLAGENTGELFF
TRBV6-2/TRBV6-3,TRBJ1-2,CASRTGQIYGYTF
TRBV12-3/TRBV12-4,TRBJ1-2,CASSQPASRWGYGYTF